A single T cell receptor beta chain is shown here with its context. Its recognized antigen is unknown. Base qualities are not at hand, and no much larger clone is one base apart. Stable Graves' hyperthyroidism was defined as no progression to ophthalmopathy during 18 months of follow-up. Hyperthyroidism patients were aged 18 to 65 years and newly diagnosed, with disease duration of less than 2 months. Patients with uncontrolled infections, other autoimmune diseases, pregnancy or lactation were excluded. Clinical symptoms, serum thyroxine and TRAb, thyroid ultrasound, and orbital computed tomography formed the basis for the diagnoses. Ficoll-Paque density gradient centrifugation was used to isolate PBMCs from about 9.4 ml of fresh peripheral blood. Trizol reagent was used to extract total RNA, and RNA quality was then checked on an Agilent 2100 Bioanalyzer. The TCR beta CDR3 regions were amplified from the RNA transcripts. The first round of RT-PCR for the TCR CDR3 was performed with the HTBI primer set and the Qiagen OneStep RT-PCR kit. A second multiplex PCR round built the libraries, followed by size selection and purification. Sequencing of the libraries was done on an Illumina HiSeq2000 using paired-end 100 bp reads. The published analysis was carried out like this. Raw data were processed with SOAPnuke, discarding reads with adapters, uncalled bases, mean Phred below 15, or no exact constant-primer or identifier match. High-quality paired reads were merged using COPE v1.2.5, and each unique nucleotide sequence was defined as a clonotype. Clonotypes were aligned to IMGT TRBV, TRBD and TRBJ reference segments using MiTCR v1.1. The analysis included only V-J combinations with a frequency above 0.0001, which together covered approximately 99% of the repertoires. The TCS score was defined as F50 (clonal expansion) divided by E x V (chaos), with BLOSUM62-based TCRdist calculated between CDR3 peptides within each V-J. Welch's t-statistics and random forest reduced roughly 540 V-J features to 10 to 15, which were used in a naive Bayes classifier (R e1071). TCRdb's own reprocessing of the public reads used fastp at Q25 and MiXCR and kept productive beta chains. All rows with the same CDR3 protein become a single entry with the most common DNA and genes. The V and J calls here are based on TCRdb, not the publication. In this sample the table shows more than 150,000 distinct CDR3 sequences, approximately 15% of which occur a single time. The top ten clones comprise roughly 32% of the sample.

This record belongs to a study of T cells in Graves' hyperthyroidism and ophthalmopathy (dated by TCRdb to the late 2010s). About the investigation overall: Peripheral blood was collected at initial diagnosis, before any treatment. TCR Vbeta CDR3 sequencing of 130 to 150 peripheral blood samples (roughly 41 ophthalmopathy, roughly 74 hyperthyroidism and roughly 17 progressor patients) is reported in the paper. The roughly 94 discovery patients were randomly split 7:3 into training and test sets. The study also compared thyroid tissue and blood T-cell repertoires from about 6 Graves' hyperthyroidism patients. Whether ophthalmopathy could be predicted prospectively was tested in an independent validation cohort made up of approximately 19 hyperthyroidism patients plus 17 patients who later progressed to ophthalmopathy. A discovery cohort of around 98 patients, roughly 40 with Graves' ophthalmopathy and 55 to 60 with stable Graves' hyperthyroidism, was used to find distinguishing TCR V-J signatures. After sampling, hyperthyroidism patients received methimazole starting at 30 mg daily, and ophthalmopathy patients received high-dose intravenous methylprednisolone. Study-wide findings and limitations: Sample size was not statistically predetermined, and investigators were not blinded to group allocation. During validation, the model predicted progression to ophthalmopathy a median of about 5.9 months ahead of onset, with almost 71% sensitivity and around 72% specificity. A model built on a 13 V-J signature distinguished ophthalmopathy from stable hyperthyroidism, reaching around 90% sensitivity and about 81% specificity in cross-validation and 80%/75% in testing. Most expanded thyroid clonotypes (frequency above 0.001) were also detected in blood, a finding suggesting that blood repertoires may reflect thyroid immune responses.

The junction shows trimming of 0 bases on V and 1 base on J, plus 10 bases between the germline ends. Via the germline V gene, CDR1 is LGHNA and CDR2 YNFKEQ. Reading from cysteine to phenylalanine, the CDR3 counts 16 amino acids. Only the CDR3 region is kept as DNA, spanning 48 bases read in frame from base 1. Sequenced input: blood. The clonotype was recovered from a woman aged 50 to 65 with Graves' hyperthyroidism. The V and J genes are TRBV4-2 and TRBJ1-3, with the D gene too uncertain to name. This receptor has the CDR3 CASSQDEAASGNTIYF. The DNA reads as follows: TGTGCCAGCAGCCAAGATGAGGCGGCATCTGGAAACACCATATATTTT.